The 3 T cell receptor beta chains in this list originate from one sample, sequenced in a study of OX40 agonist ivuxolimab in advanced cancers. Generated by immunoSEQ multiplex PCR, the TCRdb table keeps only in-frame clones and is missing some. The sample shows about 50,000 clones, 85% to 95% of them seen only once. This sample comprised CD4+ or CD8+ T cells sorted from blood, obtained in a trial of the OX40 agonist ivuxolimab. Receptors originate from an adult with an advanced solid tumor such as melanoma, head and neck, liver or kidney cancer.

The gene calls are TRBV19 and TRBJ2-1; D ambiguous. Between the trimmed V and J ends, which lost 1 base and 0 bases, there was a span of 7 bases. Per the germline V gene, CDR1 is LNHDA and CDR2 is SQIVND (reference sequence). This CDR3 comprises 15 residues. As DNA, the CDR3 is TGTGCCAGTAGTATAGGATCGAGCTCCTACAATGAGCAGTTCTTC. This translates into CASSIGSSSYNEQFF.

The chain joins TRBV11-1 to TRBJ2-6, with 7 bases matching TRBD1. V lost 4 bases to trimming and J lost 0 bases; unmatched junction nucleotides: 6. CDR3 size: 17 residues. CDR1 and CDR2 from the germline V gene are SGHAT and FQDESV (reference sequence). Here the CDR3 reads CASSSYGTDSGANVLTF. Written as DNA, the CDR3 is TGTGCCAGCAGCTCCTACGGGACAGACTCTGGGGCCAACGTCCTGACTTTC.

This clone came up a few times. CDR3 residues: CASSGRGGGTEAFF. CDR3 nucleotides: TGCGCCAGCAGCGGAAGGGGGGGAGGCACTGAAGCTTTCTTT. The rearrangement links TRBV5-1 to TRBJ1-1; D is perhaps TRBD1 (6 bases). Germline-derived CDR1 and CDR2 are SGHRS and YFSETQ. This CDR3 comprises 14 residues. Trimming removed 4 bases from V and 4 bases from J, with 14 bases in between.